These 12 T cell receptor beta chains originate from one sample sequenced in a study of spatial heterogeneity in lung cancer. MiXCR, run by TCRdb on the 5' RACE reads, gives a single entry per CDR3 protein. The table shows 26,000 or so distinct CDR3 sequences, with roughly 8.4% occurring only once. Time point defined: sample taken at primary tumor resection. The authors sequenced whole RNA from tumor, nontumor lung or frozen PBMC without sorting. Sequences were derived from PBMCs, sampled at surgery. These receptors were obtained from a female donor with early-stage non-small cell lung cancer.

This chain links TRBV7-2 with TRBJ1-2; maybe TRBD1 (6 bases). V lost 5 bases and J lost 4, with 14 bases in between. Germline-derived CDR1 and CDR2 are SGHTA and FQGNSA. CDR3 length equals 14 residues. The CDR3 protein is CASSENQGSYGYTF. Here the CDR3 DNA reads TGTGCCAGCAGCGAAAACCAGGGGAGCTATGGCTACACCTTC.

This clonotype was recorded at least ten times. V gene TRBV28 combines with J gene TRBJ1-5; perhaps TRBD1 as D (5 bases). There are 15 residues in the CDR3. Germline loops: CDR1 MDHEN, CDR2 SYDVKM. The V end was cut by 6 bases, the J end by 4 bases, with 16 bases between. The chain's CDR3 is CASSPAQGLNQPQHF. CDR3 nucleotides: TGTGCCAGCAGCCCCGCGCAGGGCTTAAATCAGCCCCAGCATTTT.

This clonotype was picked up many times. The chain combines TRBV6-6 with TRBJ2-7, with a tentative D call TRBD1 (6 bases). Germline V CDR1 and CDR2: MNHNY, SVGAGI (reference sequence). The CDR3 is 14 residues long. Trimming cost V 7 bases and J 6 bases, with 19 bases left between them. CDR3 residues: CASNIYRERGEQYF. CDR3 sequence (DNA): TGTGCCAGCAATATATACAGGGAAAGGGGCGAGCAGTACTTC.

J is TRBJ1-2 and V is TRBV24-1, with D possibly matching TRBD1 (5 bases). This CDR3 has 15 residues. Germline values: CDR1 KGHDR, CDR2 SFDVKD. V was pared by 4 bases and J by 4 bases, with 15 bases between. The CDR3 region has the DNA TGTGCCACCAGTGAAGGGACGGACGATATCTATGGCTACACCTTC. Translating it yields CATSEGTDDIYGYTF.

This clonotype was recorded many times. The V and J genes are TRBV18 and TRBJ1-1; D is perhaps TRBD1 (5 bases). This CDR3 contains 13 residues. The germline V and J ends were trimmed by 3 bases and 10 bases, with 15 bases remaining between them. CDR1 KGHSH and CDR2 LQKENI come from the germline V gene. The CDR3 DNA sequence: TGTGCCAGCTCACCCCAGGACACCTTCGGAGCTTTCTTT. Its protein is CASSPQDTFGAFF. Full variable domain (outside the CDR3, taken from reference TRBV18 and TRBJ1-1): NAGVMQNPRHLVRRRGQEARLRCSPMKGHSHVYWYRQLPEEGLKFMVYLQKENIIDESGMPKERFSAEFPKEGPSILRIQQVVRGDSAAYFCASSPQDTFGAFFGQGTRLTVV.

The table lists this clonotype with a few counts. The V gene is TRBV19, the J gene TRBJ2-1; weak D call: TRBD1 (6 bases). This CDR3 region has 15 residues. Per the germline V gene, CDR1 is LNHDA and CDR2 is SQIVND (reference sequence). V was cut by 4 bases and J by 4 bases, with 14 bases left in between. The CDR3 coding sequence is TGTGCCAGTAGTAGTCAGGGACAAATGTACAATGAGCAGTTCTTC. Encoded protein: CASSSQGQMYNEQFF.

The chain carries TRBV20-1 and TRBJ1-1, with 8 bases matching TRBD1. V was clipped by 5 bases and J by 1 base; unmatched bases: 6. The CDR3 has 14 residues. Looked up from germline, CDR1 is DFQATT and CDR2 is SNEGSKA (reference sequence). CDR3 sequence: CSARTGSGNTEAFF. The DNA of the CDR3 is TGCAGTGCTCGGACAGGGTCCGGGAACACTGAAGCTTTCTTT.

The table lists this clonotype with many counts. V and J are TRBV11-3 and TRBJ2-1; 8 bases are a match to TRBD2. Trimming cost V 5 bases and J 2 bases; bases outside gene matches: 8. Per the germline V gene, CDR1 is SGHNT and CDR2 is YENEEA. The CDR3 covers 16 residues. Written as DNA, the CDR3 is TGTGCCAGCAGCCCCCTTCGCGGGAGGACCTACAATGAGCAGTTCTTC. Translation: CASSPLRGRTYNEQFF.

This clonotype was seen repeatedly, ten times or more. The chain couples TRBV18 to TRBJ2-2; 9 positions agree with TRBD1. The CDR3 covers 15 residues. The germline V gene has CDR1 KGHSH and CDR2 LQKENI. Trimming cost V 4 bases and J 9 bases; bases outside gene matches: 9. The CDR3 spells CASSLGQGIRRELFF. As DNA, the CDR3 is TGTGCCAGCTCACTGGGACAGGGAATTCGCCGGGAGCTGTTTTTT.

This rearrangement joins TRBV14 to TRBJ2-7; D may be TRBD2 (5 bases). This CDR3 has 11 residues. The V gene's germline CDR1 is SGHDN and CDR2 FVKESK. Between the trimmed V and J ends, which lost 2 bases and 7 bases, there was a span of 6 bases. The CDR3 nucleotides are TGTGCCAGCAGCCAACTAGCTGAGCAGTACTTC. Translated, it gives CASSQLAEQYF.

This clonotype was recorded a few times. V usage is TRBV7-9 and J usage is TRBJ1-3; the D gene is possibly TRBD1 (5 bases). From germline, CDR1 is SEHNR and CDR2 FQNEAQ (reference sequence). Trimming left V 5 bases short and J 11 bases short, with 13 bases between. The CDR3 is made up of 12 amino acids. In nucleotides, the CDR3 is TGTGCCAGCAGCCAGGCCCGGGGCTCCATATATTTT. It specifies CASSQARGSIYF.

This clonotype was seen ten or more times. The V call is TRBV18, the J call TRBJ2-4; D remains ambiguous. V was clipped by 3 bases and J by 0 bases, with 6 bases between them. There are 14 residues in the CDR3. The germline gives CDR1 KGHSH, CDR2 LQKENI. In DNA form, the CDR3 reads TGTGCCAGCTCACCTAACGTAGCCAAAAACATTCAGTACTTC. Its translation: CASSPNVAKNIQYF. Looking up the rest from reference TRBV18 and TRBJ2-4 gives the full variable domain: NAGVMQNPRHLVRRRGQEARLRCSPMKGHSHVYWYRQLPEEGLKFMVYLQKENIIDESGMPKERFSAEFPKEGPSILRIQQVVRGDSAAYFCASSPNVAKNIQYFGAGTRLSVL.